What follows are 25 T cell receptor beta chains derived from one specimen sequenced in a study of T cells in localized non-small cell lung cancer (TCRdb year 2020). Libraries were prepared through the immunoSEQ multiplex PCR assay. Here the immuneACCESS table is served through TCRdb, limited to in-frame sequences with V and J called. Missing clones are a known gap in these copies; in checked studies unresolved V genes cover under half, and the rest lacks a known reason. A total of about 27,000 clones appear in this sample, 80% to 95% of them only once. The ten largest clones add up to less than 1.1% of the sample. The input for sequencing was peripheral blood, taken before any cancer treatment. The receptors shown here come from a woman aged 40-70 years with stage I lung adenocarcinoma.

The V gene is TRBV5-1, the J gene TRBJ2-7; the D gene is possibly TRBD1 (6 bases). Germline CDR1 reads SGHRS; CDR2 reads YFSETQ. This CDR3 comprises 14 residues. Trimming left V 0 bases short and J 3 bases short, with 10 bases between. The CDR3 DNA reads TGCGCCAGCAGCTTGGGGACAGTAGACTACGAGCAGTACTTC. Protein: CASSLGTVDYEQYF.

The gene calls are TRBV6-4 and TRBJ2-3; D may be TRBD2 (6 bases). From germline, CDR1 is MRHNA and CDR2 SNTAGT. Trimming took off 6 bases at V and 0 bases at J, with 10 bases between the two ends. The CDR3 is 14 amino acids. The CDR3 is CASSRAGSTDTQYF. The CDR3 DNA is TGTGCCAGCAGCAGAGCGGGCAGCACAGATACGCAGTATTTT.

This clone turned up a few times. The rearrangement links TRBV5-1 to TRBJ1-2; 9 nucleotides match TRBD1. This CDR3 contains 15 residues. Germline V gives CDR1 SGHRS, CDR2 YFSETQ. The V and J ends lost 1 base and 4 bases, in that order; junction bases with no gene match: 5. CDR3 DNA: TGCGCCAGCAGCTTGTCCGGGACAGGGTCCTATGGCTACACCTTC. Protein sequence: CASSLSGTGSYGYTF.

The rearrangement links TRBV7-2 to TRBJ1-3; D gene uncertain. The CDR3 length is 15 residues. V was cut by 3 bases and J by 0 bases, with 9 bases left in between. The germline V gene encodes CDR1 SGHTA and CDR2 FQGNSA. Here the CDR3 reads CASSLDSDSGNTIYF. For the CDR3, the DNA is TGTGCCAGCAGCTTGGACTCAGACTCTGGAAACACCATATATTTT.

The chain is built from TRBV4-3 and TRBJ1-1; TRBD1 agrees at 8 bases. Germline-derived CDR1 and CDR2 are LGHNA and YSLEER. This CDR3 has 15 amino acids. V was pared by 4 bases and J by 1 base, with 5 bases of the junction left unmatched. CDR3 protein: CASSPQTGENTEAFF. The DNA for the CDR3 is TGCGCCAGCAGCCCACAGACAGGGGAGAACACTGAAGCTTTCTTT.

The chain recombines TRBV11-2 with TRBJ1-1; TRBD1 matches at 7 bases. Germline loops: CDR1 SGHAT, CDR2 FQNNGV. Trimming took 5 bases from V and 4 from J; bases not matched to a gene: 7. The CDR3 consists of 14 residues. The CDR3 protein is CASSRTGVGTEAFF. The DNA for the CDR3 is TGTGCCAGCAGCCGTACAGGGGTAGGCACTGAAGCTTTCTTT.

The V call is TRBV4-3, the J call TRBJ1-3, with unresolved D. Germline V lookup: CDR1 LGHNA, CDR2 YSLEER. This CDR3 is built from 15 residues. Trimming cost V 5 bases and J 0 bases, with 11 bases left between them. The CDR3 loop reads CASSLTVNSGNTIYF. CDR3 DNA sequence: TGCGCCAGCAGCTTGACTGTTAACTCTGGAAACACCATATATTTT.

This clone has more than one count but fewer than ten. The chain has TRBV6-6 and TRBJ1-1; 7 positions agree with TRBD1. The V segment lost 2 bases and the J segment 1 base; nucleotides outside the gene matches: 4. This CDR3 is 15 amino acids long. Germline V gene data show CDR1 as MNHNY and CDR2 as SVGAGI (reference sequence). Here the CDR3 DNA reads TGTGCCAGCAGTTACAGGGACAGAGGGAACACTGAAGCTTTCTTT. Its translation is CASSYRDRGNTEAFF.

V and J are TRBV9 and TRBJ1-4; TRBD1 matches at 7 bases. The germline CDR1 and CDR2 sequences are SGDLS and YYNGEE. The CDR3 length is 16 residues. After removal of 3 bases from V and 7 bases from J, the junction contained 12 bases not matched to a gene. The CDR3, as DNA: TGTGCCAGCAGCGCCGGGACAGCAATAAGGGGTGAAAAACTGTTTTTT. Protein sequence: CASSAGTAIRGEKLFF.

CDR3 sequence reads: CASSHRQTGREKLFF. For the CDR3, the DNA is TGTGCCAGCAGCCATCGACAGACAGGACGTGAAAAACTGTTTTTT. The V gene is TRBV7-6, the J gene TRBJ1-4, with D perhaps matching TRBD1 (6 bases). There are 15 residues in the CDR3. Germline V lookup: CDR1 SGHVS, CDR2 FNYEAQ. V lost 5 bases and J lost 7, with 17 bases in between.

V and J are TRBV9 and TRBJ2-3; 11 bases fit TRBD2. V was clipped by 3 bases and J by 5 bases; unmatched bases: 8. Germline V gene sequence: CDR1 SGDLS, CDR2 YYNGEE. This CDR3 has 16 amino acids. In nucleotides, the CDR3 is TGTGCCAGCAGCGCCGGTAGCGGGAGGGCCGGAGATACGCAGTATTTT. This codes for CASSAGSGRAGDTQYF.

The chain couples TRBV5-6 to TRBJ1-1, with a possible D match to TRBD1 (6 bases). Germline V CDR1 and CDR2: SGHDT, YYEEEE. The V end lost 3 bases, the J end lost 6 bases, and 18 bases lay between the germline ends. The CDR3 spans 15 residues. Here the CDR3 DNA reads TGTGCCAGCAGCTCAGGAACGGGGGCAAGTTCTGAAGCTTTCTTT. Residues: CASSSGTGASSEAFF. Together with reference TRBV5-6 and TRBJ1-1, the CDR3 gives the full variable domain: DAGVTQSPTHLIKTRGQQVTLRCSPKSGHDTVSWYQQALGQGPQFIFQYYEEEERQRGNFPDRFSGHQFPNYSSELNVNALLLGDSALYLCASSSGTGASSEAFFGQGTRLTVV.

V and J are TRBV30 and TRBJ1-1; perhaps TRBD1 as D (5 bases). Germline loops: CDR1 GTSNPN, CDR2 SVGIG (reference sequence). The length of the CDR3 is 13 residues. The ends were cut back, 1 base at V and 5 bases at J, with 11 bases in the middle. DNA of the CDR3: TGTGCCTGGAGTGGACAGCCGGGGACTGAAGCTTTCTTT. Translating it yields CAWSGQPGTEAFF.

Details on this clone: The sample has other DNA sequences that encode this CDR3 too. The chain links TRBV6-6 to TRBJ1-4, with D perhaps matching TRBD1 (5 bases). The CDR3 is made up of 11 amino acids. Looked up from germline, CDR1 is MNHNY and CDR2 is SVGAGI (reference sequence). With 6 bases removed from V and 7 bases from J, the gap between germline ends came to 6 bases. This CDR3 is CASRGGEKLFF. The DNA of the CDR3 is TGTGCCAGCAGGGGGGGTGAAAAACTGTTTTTT.

This clone was detected only a few times. The DNA of the CDR3 is TGTGCCAGCAGCTGGGGGAATCAGCCCCAGCATTTT. Residues: CASSWGNQPQHF. The chain recombines TRBV7-9 with TRBJ1-5, with D maybe TRBD1 (5 bases). V lost 4 bases and J 4 bases, leaving 5 bases between the germline ends. CDR1 SEHNR and CDR2 FQNEAQ come from the germline V gene (reference sequence). This CDR3 has 12 amino acids.

The V and J genes are TRBV7-2 and TRBJ2-7, with D uncertain. This CDR3 spans 15 amino acids. V was trimmed by 2 bases and J by 0 bases, leaving 11 bases between them. CDR1 is SGHTA, CDR2 FQGNSA, per germline. CDR3 in amino acids: CASSLSAGSSYEQYF. For the CDR3, the DNA is TGTGCCAGCAGCTTATCGGCAGGAAGCTCCTACGAGCAGTACTTC.

The rearrangement links TRBV11-2 to TRBJ2-5, with D hard to call. The ends were cut back, 1 base at V and 7 bases at J, with 13 bases in the middle. The CDR3 totals 14 residues. Germline V gene sequence: CDR1 SGHAT, CDR2 FQNNGV. This chain's CDR3 is CASSLAGPTGTQYF. The CDR3 DNA is TGTGCCAGCAGCTTAGCGGGCCCGACGGGGACCCAGTACTTC.

DNA for the CDR3: TGCGCCAGCAGCCAGGCCGGGACAGGTGGAGATGAGCAGTTCTTC. Translation: CASSQAGTGGDEQFF. The V call is TRBV4-3, the J call TRBJ2-1; 8 bases line up with TRBD1. With V trimmed by 3 bases and J by 8 bases, 9 bases remained unmatched. CDR3 length: 15 residues. The V gene's germline CDR1 is LGHNA and CDR2 YSLEER.

The chain is built from TRBV13 and TRBJ1-2, with D possibly being TRBD1 (5 bases). The V gene's germline CDR1 is PRHDT and CDR2 FYEKMQ (reference sequence). The V end was cut by 4 bases, the J end by 8 bases, with 14 bases between. This CDR3 comprises 13 residues. The CDR3 is CASSWGLEEGYTF. The CDR3 DNA follows: TGTGCCAGCAGCTGGGGACTGGAGGAGGGCTACACCTTC.

This clone was seen just once. J is TRBJ1-2 and V is TRBV2; D gene unclear. Germline CDR1 and CDR2: SNHLY and FYNNEI. The ends were cut back, 3 bases at V and 4 bases at J, with 15 bases in the middle. CDR3 length: 15 amino acids. CDR3 in DNA: TGTGCCAGCAGTGACAGGAGCTATGTCGCCTATGGCTACACCTTC. Its translation: CASSDRSYVAYGYTF.

This clone is a singleton in its sample. The V gene is TRBV13, the J gene TRBJ2-7; the D gene is possibly TRBD1 (5 bases). The CDR3 has 18 amino acids. V was clipped by 1 base and J by 0 bases, with 19 bases between them. CDR1 is PRHDT and CDR2 is FYEKMQ in the germline V gene (reference sequence). The CDR3 here is CASSLEMERGLSSYEQYF. CDR3 sequence (DNA): TGTGCCAGCAGCTTAGAGATGGAAAGGGGCCTCAGCTCCTACGAGCAGTACTTC.

V gene TRBV14 combines with J gene TRBJ2-2, with 7 positions matching TRBD1. The V gene end was trimmed by 4 bases and the J gene end by 4 bases; junction bases not matched to a gene: 9. The CDR3 loop spans 16 amino acids. Germline-derived CDR1 and CDR2 are SGHDN and FVKESK. CDR3 sequence (DNA): TGTGCCAGCAGCCGGAGAGGGGGCATAAGCACCGGGGAGCTGTTTTTT. Translated, it gives CASSRRGGISTGELFF.

The chain has TRBV19 and TRBJ2-7; TRBD1 matches 8 bases. The CDR3 runs to 16 residues. CDR1 is LNHDA, CDR2 SQIVND, per germline (reference sequence). V shed 1 base, J shed 2 bases, and the junction held 7 bases outside the gene matches. The CDR3 spells CASSIAQGAKAYEQYF. CDR3 nucleotides: TGTGCCAGTAGTATAGCGCAGGGGGCTAAGGCCTACGAGCAGTACTTC.

The genes are TRBV5-1 and TRBJ2-2; 7 bases match TRBD1. With V trimmed by 0 bases and J by 6 bases, 5 bases remained unmatched. This CDR3 region has 15 residues. The germline V gene has CDR1 SGHRS and CDR2 YFSETQ. CDR3 DNA sequence: TGCGCCAGCAGCTTGGAGGGGGCCAATGCCGGGGAGCTGTTTTTT. Its translation: CASSLEGANAGELFF.

The chain couples TRBV10-3 to TRBJ2-3; unclear D gene. The germline CDR1 and CDR2 sequences are ENHRY and SYGVKD. This CDR3 is 14 amino acids long. The V and J ends lost 3 bases and 2 bases respectively, with 9 bases between them. The CDR3 sequence is CAISESTTTDTQYF. CDR3 coding DNA: TGTGCCATCAGTGAATCTACTACCACAGATACGCAGTATTTT.